The 21 T cell receptor beta chains listed next were all sequenced from one sample in a study of shared T cell receptors in the human thymus (dated by TCRdb to about 2021). Receptor amplification or capture employed the immunoSEQ multiplex PCR assay. TCRdb provides this immuneACCESS table in a form limited to in-frame rearrangements. Some clones are lacking; in checked studies, under half of them reflect an unresolved V gene, and why the rest are absent is not known. The sample records more than 550,000 clones, 70% to 90% of which are singletons. The top ten hold around 0.0094% of the sample. The sample also formed part of further work on human thymus T cells.

Sample: thymocytes. The receptor set was obtained from a girl under three years old with a congenital heart defect. Donor details come from another sample of the same person, matched by shared clones.

The gene calls are TRBV20-1 and TRBJ2-7; the D gene is possibly TRBD2 (5 bases). V lost 0 bases and J 8 bases, leaving 8 bases between the germline ends. Germline V CDR1 and CDR2: DFQATT, SNEGSKA (reference sequence). This CDR3 has 11 amino acids. Here the CDR3 reads CSAREAGQQYF. CDR3 DNA: TGCAGTGCTAGAGAGGCGGGCCAGCAGTACTTC.

V usage is TRBV30 and J usage is TRBJ1-1; D is ambiguous. Germline V gene lookup returns CDR1 GTSNPN and CDR2 SVGIG (reference sequence). The ends were cut back, 0 bases at V and 2 bases at J, with 4 bases in the middle. The CDR3 length is 12 residues. The CDR3 DNA reads TGTGCCTGGAGTGTACACAACACTGAAGCTTTCTTT. It is translated as CAWSVHNTEAFF.

V gene TRBV5-1 combines with J gene TRBJ2-3; 15 bases align to TRBD2. V lost 0 bases to trimming and J lost 0 bases; unmatched junction nucleotides: 5. CDR3 length: 19 amino acids. Per the germline V gene, CDR1 is SGHRS and CDR2 is YFSETQ. CDR3 residues: CASSLVGLAGGQSTDTQYF. CDR3 DNA: TGCGCCAGCAGCTTGGTCGGACTAGCGGGGGGGCAAAGCACAGATACGCAGTATTTT.

This clone was detected a few times. This chain connects TRBV6-1 to TRBJ2-7; 9 positions agree with TRBD1. Trimming removed 0 bases from V and 6 bases from J; junction bases left unmatched: 9. Per germline, CDR1 MNHNS and CDR2 SASEGT. This CDR3 is 16 amino acids long. This chain's CDR3 is CASSEATGQGRSEQYF. In DNA, the CDR3 is TGTGCCAGCAGTGAAGCAACGGGACAGGGTAGATCCGAGCAGTACTTC.

The chain uses TRBV5-1 and TRBJ1-6; D remains unclear. With 0 bases removed from V and 7 bases from J, the gap between germline ends came to 5 bases. CDR3 length: 13 amino acids. CDR1 is SGHRS, CDR2 YFSETQ, per germline. This CDR3 reads CASSLVINSPLHF. The CDR3 DNA sequence: TGCGCCAGCAGCTTGGTTATCAATTCACCCCTCCACTTT.

The chain links TRBV28 to TRBJ2-1; 8 nucleotides align to TRBD2. The CDR3 extends over 16 amino acids. V dropped 1 base and J dropped 4; count of bases not matched to a gene: 6. Germline V gives CDR1 MDHEN, CDR2 SYDVKM. The CDR3 is CASSLYSGATYNEQFF. CDR3 in DNA: TGTGCCAGCAGTTTATATAGCGGGGCAACTTACAATGAGCAGTTCTTC.

The chain uses TRBV28 and TRBJ2-5; the D gene is possibly TRBD2 (6 bases). Trimming removed 2 bases from V and 4 bases from J, with 11 bases in between. The CDR3 has 14 residues. Looked up from germline, CDR1 is MDHEN and CDR2 is SYDVKM. CDR3 sequence: CASSLAGRRETQYF. Written as DNA, the CDR3 is TGTGCCAGCAGTTTAGCGGGGAGGAGAGAGACCCAGTACTTC. Together with reference TRBV28 and TRBJ2-5, the CDR3 gives the full variable domain: DVKVTQSSRYLVKRTGEKVFLECVQDMDHENMFWYRQDPGLGLRLIYFSYDVKMKEKGDIPEGYSVSREKKERFSLILESASTNQTSMYLCASSLAGRRETQYFGPGTRLLVL.

V gene TRBV4-1 combines with J gene TRBJ2-5, with TRBD2 matching 10 bases. With V trimmed by 1 base and J by 1 base, 6 bases remained unmatched. This CDR3 region has 17 residues. Germline V CDR1 and CDR2: MGHRA, YSYEKL. This chain's CDR3 is CASSQGEQRGGQETQYF. The CDR3 DNA follows: TGCGCCAGCAGCCAAGGTGAACAGCGGGGGGGCCAAGAGACCCAGTACTTC.

The rearrangement uses TRBV6-1 and TRBJ2-3; a weak D match, TRBD2 (7 bases). Germline V gene lookup returns CDR1 MNHNS and CDR2 SASEGT. The CDR3 loop spans 14 amino acids. V lost 5 bases and J lost 5, with 14 bases in between. CDR3 residues: CASSLAGAGDTQYF. DNA of the CDR3: TGTGCCAGCAGTTTGGCGGGGGCGGGAGATACGCAGTATTTT.

The chain uses TRBV18 and TRBJ1-1, with D unresolved. CDR3 length: 14 amino acids. Trimming cost V 2 bases and J 6 bases, with 13 bases left between them. The V gene's germline CDR1 is KGHSH and CDR2 LQKENI. CDR3 coding DNA: TGTGCCAGCTCACCAGACAATAAAAGAGCTGAAGCTTTCTTT. It encodes CASSPDNKRAEAFF.

The chain combines TRBV14 with TRBJ1-2; 10 bases map to TRBD1. This CDR3 has 15 residues. J lost 8 bases, V lost 5 bases, and 11 bases had no gene match. Germline assignment: CDR1 SGHDN and CDR2 FVKESK. The CDR3, as DNA: TGTGCCAGCAGCGGCAAGCGACAGGGGGCCGGAGGCTACACCTTC. It encodes CASSGKRQGAGGYTF.

The J gene is TRBJ2-5, the V gene TRBV28; 8 bases are a match to TRBD2. Per the germline V gene, CDR1 is MDHEN and CDR2 is SYDVKM. This CDR3 contains 13 residues. V lost 5 bases and J lost 5; bases outside the gene matches: 4. The DNA of the CDR3 is TGTGCCAGCAGTCGGACTAGCTGGGAGACCCAGTACTTC. Encoded protein: CASSRTSWETQYF.

The chain employs TRBV6-1 and TRBJ2-7; 11 bases fit TRBD1. This CDR3 contains 15 residues. The V gene end was trimmed by 4 bases and the J gene end by 5 bases; junction bases not matched to a gene: 7. Germline loops: CDR1 MNHNS, CDR2 SASEGT. Written as DNA, the CDR3 is TGTGCCAGCAGTGTTGGACAGGGGGCTAACCACGAGCAGTACTTC. Translating gives CASSVGQGANHEQYF.

V usage is TRBV7-8 and J usage is TRBJ2-1; 10 nucleotides agree with TRBD1. The V gene end was trimmed by 4 bases and the J gene end by 2 bases; junction bases not matched to a gene: 2. The CDR3 runs 15 residues. In germline, CDR1 is SGHVS, CDR2 FQNEAQ. The CDR3 DNA is TGTGCCAGCAGCTCCGGACAGGGGGCCTACAATGAGCAGTTCTTC. This encodes CASSSGQGAYNEQFF.

Points on this clone: At one end, the junction sequence differs from germline, possibly due to a read error. Other DNA sequences within the sample encode an identical CDR3. The J gene is TRBJ1-6, the V gene TRBV27; TRBD1 aligns across 8 bases. Looked up from germline, CDR1 is MNHEY and CDR2 is SMNVEV (reference sequence). The CDR3 has 17 residues. CDR3 nucleotide sequence: TGTGCTAGCAGTTCGCAGGGGGCATTGTCCTATAATTCACCCCTCCACTTT. Its protein product is CASSSQGALSYNSPLHF.

This chain joins TRBV4-1 and TRBJ2-7, with 7 bases aligning to TRBD2. Germline assignment: CDR1 MGHRA and CDR2 YSYEKL. The CDR3 sequence is 14 residues long. Trimming cost V 4 bases and J 6 bases; bases outside gene matches: 9. DNA for the CDR3: TGCGCCAGCAGCCCCGGGACGGGGGGTGGCGAGCAGTACTTC. It codes for CASSPGTGGGEQYF.

The rearrangement links TRBV4-1 to TRBJ1-1; no definite D call. The V end lost 2 bases, the J end lost 6 bases, and 7 bases lay between the germline ends. Germline lookup yields CDR1 MGHRA and CDR2 YSYEKL. The CDR3 runs 12 residues. CDR3 region: CASSQYSPEAFF. The CDR3 region has the DNA TGCGCCAGCAGCCAATACTCCCCTGAAGCTTTCTTT.

This sequence joins TRBV10-3 and TRBJ2-5; 14 positions match TRBD2. This CDR3 has 17 residues. In germline, CDR1 is ENHRY, CDR2 SYGVKD. Unmatched junction bases numbered 4, after V lost 2 bases and J lost 2 bases. The CDR3 DNA sequence: TGTGCCATCAGTGAGCCCGGACTAGCGGGGGGTCAAGAGACCCAGTACTTC. Translation gives CAISEPGLAGGQETQYF.

The chain couples TRBV28 to TRBJ2-3; D remains ambiguous. The CDR3 has 17 amino acids. Trimming removed 4 bases at V and 1 base at J, with 18 bases between. Germline CDR1 and CDR2: MDHEN and SYDVKM. In DNA form, the CDR3 reads TGTGCCAGCAGTTATATAACAGACAAAAAACGCACAGATACGCAGTATTTT. It translates to CASSYITDKKRTDTQYF.

The J gene is TRBJ1-2, the V gene TRBV7-3; 10 bases map to TRBD1. V lost 6 bases and J lost 1; bases outside the gene matches: 14. The germline V gene encodes CDR1 SGHTA and CDR2 FQGTGA. The CDR3 sequence is 18 residues long. The CDR3, as DNA: TGTGCCAGCAGACAACATAGGACAGGGGGAATTTGTAACTATGGCTACACCTTC. Amino acid sequence: CASRQHRTGGICNYGYTF.

The chain employs TRBV5-1 and TRBJ2-2; maybe TRBD2 (6 bases). The germline gives CDR1 SGHRS, CDR2 YFSETQ. This CDR3 is 16 amino acids long. With 6 bases removed from V and 6 bases from J, the gap between germline ends came to 21 bases. The CDR3 protein is CASKSGTPLAAGELFF. In nucleotides, the CDR3 is TGCGCCAGCAAGTCCGGGACTCCATTGGCGGCCGGGGAGCTGTTTTTT. Full variable domain (remainder filled in from reference TRBV5-1 and TRBJ2-2): KAGVTQTPRYLIKTRGQQVTLSCSPISGHRSVSWYQQTPGQGLQFLFEYFSETQRNKGNFPGRFSGRQFSNSRSEMNVSTLELGDSALYLCASKSGTPLAAGELFFGEGSRLTVL.